The rows below give T cell receptor beta chains drawn from one sample of a study of shared clonotypes between healthy human individuals. The protocol was immunoSEQ multiplex PCR, while the TCRdb copy is restricted to in-frame clones and leaves out a portion. The sample yields some 660,000 clones, roughly 72% seen once. The source material was memory CD4+ T cells sorted from blood. These receptors were obtained from a woman aged 25 to 39 in good health. Each CDR3 is given with its conserved first and last residue. A D gene is named only where the DNA matches it firmly. Part of the rows lack a size; the others show once, few, many or a class for expanded clones.

>TRBV6-1|TRBJ2-7|once|-
CASSERPTNSYEQYF
TGTGCCAGCAGTGAAAGACCAACAAACTCCTACGAGCAGTACTTC
>TRBV2|TRBJ2-7|-|TRBD2
CASVGTSGSYEQYF
TGTGCCAGCGTCGGGACTAGCGGGAGTTACGAGCAGTACTTC
>TRBV19|TRBJ2-7|-|TRBD2
CASSMASGPYEQYF
TGTGCCAGTAGTATGGCTAGCGGTCCCTACGAGCAGTACTTC
>TRBV2|TRBJ1-4|-|-
CASTRPEKLFF
TGTGCCAGCACCCGACCTGAAAAACTGTTTTTT
>TRBV6-4|TRBJ1-1|-|-
CASSSDVNTEAFF
TGTGCCAGCAGTTCGGACGTGAACACTGAAGCTTTCTTT
>TRBV5-5|TRBJ2-7|-|TRBD2
CASSLAGSGNEQYF
TGTGCCAGCAGCTTGGCTGGGAGCGGGAACGAGCAGTACTTC
>TRBV28|TRBJ1-1|-|TRBD1
CASSMGQGGTEAFF
TGTGCCAGCAGTATGGGACAGGGTGGCACTGAAGCTTTCTTT
>TRBV7-2|TRBJ2-7|-|TRBD2
CASSRSGRANEQYF
TGTGCCAGCAGCCGTAGCGGGAGGGCCAACGAGCAGTACTTC
>TRBV14|TRBJ1-1|-|-
CASSPTVNTEAFF
TGTGCCAGCAGCCCGACAGTGAACACTGAAGCTTTCTTT
>TRBV6-1|TRBJ2-7|few|TRBD2
CASKGSGISYEQYF
TGTGCCAGCAAGGGTAGCGGGATCTCCTACGAGCAGTACTTC
>TRBV19|TRBJ2-2|-|-
CASSIRIGSGELFF
TGTGCCAGTAGTATTCGCATAGGTTCCGGGGAGCTGTTTTTT
>TRBV29-1|TRBJ2-4|-|-
CSVEDKGRELYF
TGCAGCGTTGAAGATAAGGGCAGAGAATTGTACTTC
>TRBV6-1|TRBJ2-2|-|-
CASSEVLPMGELFF
TGTGCCAGCAGTGAGGTCCTCCCGATGGGGGAGCTGTTTTTT
>TRBV4-2|TRBJ2-3|-|-
CASSQDRAVPTDTQYF
TGTGCCAGCAGCCAAGATAGAGCGGTACCCACAGATACGCAGTATTTT
>TRBV21-1|TRBJ2-7|-|-
CASSPRLAGVSWSYEQYF
TGTGCCAGCAGCCCTAGACTAGCGGGAGTATCGTGGTCCTACGAGCAGTACTTC
>TRBV6-5|TRBJ1-1|-|-
CASSYGSDNTEAFF
TGTGCCAGCAGTTACGGCAGCGATAACACTGAAGCTTTCTTT
>TRBV6-5|TRBJ2-5|few|-
CASSYSSQGGEGTQYF
TGTGCCAGCAGTTACTCTTCCCAAGGAGGGGAAGGGACCCAGTACTTC
>TRBV9|TRBJ1-2|-|-
CASTPGGVGYGYTF
TGTGCCAGCACCCCCGGGGGCGTTGGCTATGGCTACACCTTC
>TRBV2|TRBJ2-3|-|-
CASSSSGPADTQYF
TGTGCCAGCAGTTCAAGCGGGCCAGCAGATACGCAGTATTTT
>TRBV6-1|TRBJ2-4|few|-
CASSELGKLAKNIQYF
TGTGCCAGCAGTGAATTAGGGAAGCTAGCCAAAAACATTCAGTACTTC
>TRBV28|TRBJ2-3|-|-
CASSLIRGSTDTQYF
TGTGCCAGCAGTTTAATTCGGGGAAGCACAGATACGCAGTATTTT
>TRBV5-4|TRBJ2-7|-|-
CASSLMGTYEQYF
TGTGCCAGCAGCCTCATGGGAACCTACGAGCAGTACTTC
>TRBV28|TRBJ1-5|-|-
CASSSAPDRYHQPQHF
TGTGCCAGCAGTTCCGCCCCGGACAGATATCATCAGCCCCAGCATTTT
>TRBV7-2|TRBJ2-2|-|-
CASSLDVVNTGELFF
TGTGCCAGCAGCTTGGATGTGGTGAACACCGGGGAGCTGTTTTTT
>TRBV6-5|TRBJ1-4|once|-
CASSYSTRGVEKLFF
TGTGCCAGCAGTTACTCGACGCGGGGCGTTGAAAAACTGTTTTTT
>TRBV6-5|TRBJ2-1|-|TRBD2
CASSYGGLADNEQFF
TGTGCCAGCAGCTACGGGGGACTAGCGGACAATGAGCAGTTCTTC
>TRBV5-6|TRBJ1-2|-|TRBD1
CASSLAGTGVNYGYTF
TGTGCCAGCAGCTTGGCCGGGACAGGGGTTAACTATGGCTACACCTTC
>TRBV19|TRBJ1-4|-|-
CASHQEGSSTNEKLFF
TGTGCCAGCCACCAAGAGGGGAGTTCAACTAATGAAAAACTGTTTTTT